The 28 T cell receptor beta chains in this list originate from one sample, sequenced in a study of shared clonotypes between healthy human individuals. Profiled with immunoSEQ multiplex PCR; TCRdb holds only in-frame clones, not every one. The sample records roughly 320,000 clones, more than 75% being singletons. The sample was memory CD8+ T cells sorted from blood. Regarding subset: CD45RO+ cells pooled with CCR7-negative TemRA cells. The source is a man younger than 30 in good health.

The chain couples TRBV4-1 to TRBJ2-3; D is possibly TRBD1 or TRBD2 (6 bases each). Trimming cost V 2 bases and J 6 bases, with 18 bases left between them. Germline CDR1 MGHRA, CDR2 YSYEKL. This CDR3 contains 16 residues. CDR3 amino acids: CASSQLGGTFRDTQYF. DNA for the CDR3: TGCGCCAGCAGCCAATTAGGGGGGACATTCCGGGATACGCAGTATTTT.

The count of this clone is one. The genes are TRBV7-8 and TRBJ1-1; no clear D gene. The CDR3 contains 14 residues. Germline assignment: CDR1 SGHVS and CDR2 FQNEAQ. V lost 1 base, J lost 11 bases, and 17 bases lay in between. CDR3 DNA: TGTGCCAGCAGCTTAGTCATGTCTGCTCTGAATGCTTTCTTT. It translates to CASSLVMSALNAFF.

J is TRBJ2-7 and V is TRBV2; 8 bases match TRBD1. This CDR3 spans 13 amino acids. Germline V gene data show CDR1 as SNHLY and CDR2 as FYNNEI. Trimming removed 8 bases from V and 1 base from J; junction bases left unmatched: 4. This chain's CDR3 is CASEDRASYEQYF. The CDR3 DNA reads as TGTGCCAGCGAGGACAGGGCTTCCTACGAGCAGTACTTC. Variable domain in full (rest from reference TRBV2 and TRBJ2-7): EPEVTQTPSHQVTQMGQEVILRCVPISNHLYFYWYRQILGQKVEFLVSFYNNEISEKSEIFDDQFSVERPDGSNFTLKIRSTKLEDSAMYFCASEDRASYEQYFGPGTRLTVT.

This sequence joins TRBV4-1 and TRBJ1-2; possibly TRBD1 for D (5 bases). Germline CDR1 is MGHRA and CDR2 is YSYEKL. The CDR3 contains 15 residues. The germline V and J ends were trimmed by 0 bases and 4 bases, with 12 bases remaining between them. In DNA, the CDR3 is TGCGCCAGCAGCCAAGAGCCGACGGGGGTCTATGGCTACACCTTC. This codes for CASSQEPTGVYGYTF.

The CDR3 DNA sequence: TGTGCCTGGAGTGTATTGTTAGCGTGGTCCAATGAGCAGTTCTTC. It codes for CAWSVLLAWSNEQFF. J is TRBJ2-1 and V is TRBV30, with D possibly matching TRBD2 (5 bases). V gave up 0 bases and J gave up 6 bases, with 15 bases separating them. CDR3 size: 15 residues. Germline loops: CDR1 GTSNPN, CDR2 SVGIG (reference sequence).

This chain links TRBV4-3 with TRBJ1-5; 7 bases fit TRBD1. The V and J ends lost 0 bases and 10 bases, in that order; junction bases with no gene match: 6. The germline gives CDR1 LGHNA, CDR2 YSLEER. The CDR3 length is 14 residues. CDR3 DNA sequence: TGCGCCAGCAGCCAAGACCGGGGACAGAATCCCCAGCATTTT. Its translation: CASSQDRGQNPQHF.

The sample holds one count of this clone. The rearrangement joins TRBV5-6 to TRBJ1-1; D not resolved. Germline-derived CDR1 and CDR2 are SGHDT and YYEEEE. CDR3 length equals 12 residues. Trimming took off 1 base at V and 4 bases at J, with 5 bases between the two ends. The CDR3 spells CASSLTVTEAFF. The CDR3 coding sequence is TGTGCCAGCAGCTTGACTGTCACTGAAGCTTTCTTT.

V usage is TRBV7-2 and J usage is TRBJ2-1, with D tentatively TRBD2 (6 bases). The germline V gene encodes CDR1 SGHTA and CDR2 FQGNSA. CDR3 length: 17 amino acids. Trimming stripped 3 bases from V and 0 bases from J, with 15 bases between. CDR3 loop: CASSLRAPSDSYNEQFF. The DNA for the CDR3 is TGTGCCAGCAGCTTGAGAGCCCCTAGCGACTCCTACAATGAGCAGTTCTTC.

The chain has TRBV7-8 and TRBJ2-7; unclear D gene. From germline, CDR1 is SGHVS and CDR2 FQNEAQ. The V gene lost 5 bases and the J gene lost 6 bases, with 20 bases spanning the gap. This CDR3 comprises 15 residues. CDR3 protein: CASSPHSGILGEQYF. The CDR3 bases are TGTGCCAGCAGCCCCCATAGTGGCATCTTGGGCGAGCAGTACTTC.

The chain employs TRBV11-2 and TRBJ2-1; 11 bases agree with TRBD2. The CDR3 runs to 18 residues. V shed 1 base and J 8 bases; nucleotides not matched to a gene: 13. The germline V gene has CDR1 SGHAT and CDR2 FQNNGV. The CDR3: CASSLGLAGFLDPDEQFF. CDR3 DNA sequence: TGTGCCAGCAGCTTAGGACTAGCGGGATTTCTTGACCCGGATGAGCAGTTCTTC.

The rearrangement links TRBV7-9 to TRBJ2-5; TRBD2 matches 13 bases. The better agreement between TRBJ2-7 and the DNA end casts doubt on the J call. Germline assignment: CDR1 SEHNR and CDR2 FQNEAQ (reference sequence). The CDR3 contains 18 residues. For the CDR3, the DNA is TGTGCCAGCAGCTACGGGACTAGCGGGAATATTTCCTCCTACGAGCAGTACTTC. Translated: CASSYGTSGNISSYEQYF.

The chain has TRBV6-1 and TRBJ2-6; D is undetermined. Germline values: CDR1 MNHNS, CDR2 SASEGT. This CDR3 is 16 amino acids long. Trimming stripped 4 bases from V and 4 bases from J, with 14 bases between. DNA for the CDR3: TGTGCCAGCAGTGGGATTCCGATGGCCGGGGCCAACGTCCTGACTTTC. This translates into CASSGIPMAGANVLTF.

The chain links TRBV29-1 to TRBJ2-1, with TRBD1 matching 9 bases. V shed 6 bases, J shed 0 bases, and the junction held 6 bases outside the gene matches. The CDR3 is made up of 15 amino acids. Per the germline V gene, CDR1 is SQVTM and CDR2 is ANQGSEA. CDR3: CSVSGQGHSYNEQFF. Here the CDR3 DNA reads TGCAGCGTCTCCGGACAGGGGCACTCCTACAATGAGCAGTTCTTC.

This chain connects TRBV4-3 to TRBJ2-1; D is possibly TRBD2 (5 bases). The CDR3 sequence is 13 residues long. Germline loops: CDR1 LGHNA, CDR2 YSLEER. Trimming stripped 2 bases from V and 9 bases from J, with 11 bases between. The CDR3 coding sequence is TGCGCCAGCAGCCAAATATCAAGCGGTGAGCAGTTCTTC. Amino acid sequence: CASSQISSGEQFF.

This chain joins TRBV30 and TRBJ1-4; D unclear. V was pared by 3 bases and J by 4 bases, with 3 bases between. CDR1 GTSNPN and CDR2 SVGIG come from the germline V gene (reference sequence). This CDR3 contains 11 residues. CDR3 in DNA: TGTGCCTGGAGGTATAATGAAAAACTGTTTTTT. Residues: CAWRYNEKLFF.

This clone was seen just once. The V gene is TRBV27, the J gene TRBJ2-5; 16 nucleotides line up with TRBD2. V lost 6 bases to trimming and J lost 2 bases; unmatched junction nucleotides: 9. The germline CDR1 and CDR2 sequences are MNHEY and SMNVEV (reference sequence). The CDR3 runs 18 residues. This chain's CDR3 is CASSSGLAGGLGQETQYF. CDR3 sequence (DNA): TGTGCCAGCAGCTCGGGACTAGCGGGGGGGCTGGGGCAAGAGACCCAGTACTTC.

The chain joins TRBV9 to TRBJ2-5; the D gene could be TRBD1 or TRBD2 (5 bases each). Germline CDR1 is SGDLS and CDR2 is YYNGEE. V lost 3 bases and J 1 base, leaving 10 bases between the germline ends. The CDR3 is 14 amino acids. The CDR3 bases are TGTGCCAGCAGCGCCCGAGGGGCCCAAGAGACCCAGTACTTC. Protein sequence: CASSARGAQETQYF.

The rearrangement uses TRBV5-1 and TRBJ1-1; D call uncertain. Germline V gene data show CDR1 as SGHRS and CDR2 as YFSETQ. Trimming cost V 0 bases and J 1 base, with 13 bases left between them. The CDR3 is made up of 16 amino acids. CDR3 coding DNA: TGCGCCAGCAGCTTGGCCCCGGGAATACCGAACACTGAAGCTTTCTTT. Its translation is CASSLAPGIPNTEAFF.

This clone was observed once. Other DNA sequences from this sample encode an identical CDR3 as well. The chain couples TRBV30 to TRBJ1-1; D unclear. Per the germline V gene, CDR1 is GTSNPN and CDR2 is SVGIG (reference sequence). Deletions cut 0 bases from V and 5 bases from J, with 7 bases between. The CDR3 contains 12 residues. CDR3 region: CAWSVLGTEAFF. DNA for the CDR3: TGTGCCTGGAGTGTACTGGGGACTGAAGCTTTCTTT.

J is TRBJ1-6 and V is TRBV5-5; 9 bases map to TRBD1. CDR1 and CDR2 from the germline V gene are SGHKS and YYEKEE (reference sequence). This CDR3 has 18 residues. The J segment lost 8 bases and the V segment lost 0 bases, leaving 12 bases of the junction unmatched. The CDR3 sequence is CASSLGGPGTGLHSPLHF. DNA of the CDR3: TGTGCCAGCAGCTTGGGGGGGCCTGGGACAGGGCTCCATTCACCCCTCCACTTT.

This clone appeared a single time. The chain carries TRBV28 and TRBJ2-5, with 7 bases that match TRBD2. The length of the CDR3 is 16 residues. Germline V CDR1 and CDR2: MDHEN, SYDVKM. Trimming removed 4 bases from V and 2 bases from J; junction bases left unmatched: 10. CDR3 amino acids: CASSSPLREIQETQYF. CDR3 bases: TGTGCCAGCAGTTCCCCTTTGCGGGAGATACAAGAGACCCAGTACTTC.

The chain combines TRBV4-1 with TRBJ2-7, with D unresolved. The germline V gene has CDR1 MGHRA and CDR2 YSYEKL. This CDR3 spans 14 amino acids. V lost 1 base and J 1 base, leaving 8 bases between the germline ends. CDR3 amino acids: CASSQGKVSYEQYF. For the CDR3, the DNA is TGCGCCAGCAGCCAAGGAAAGGTGTCCTACGAGCAGTACTTC.

The chain links TRBV5-8 to TRBJ2-7; D gene uncertain. The CDR3 sequence is 12 residues long. Deletions cut 4 bases from V and 6 bases from J, with 11 bases between. Germline CDR1 and CDR2: SGHTS and YDEGEE. The CDR3 here is CASSLSSGEQYF. The CDR3 coding sequence is TGTGCCAGCAGCCTTAGTTCCGGCGAGCAGTACTTC.

CDR3 DNA sequence: TGTGCCAGCAGCTTGGCCGACAGGGGTATATCTGACCCTGAAGCTTTCTTT. It translates to CASSLADRGISDPEAFF. The gene calls are TRBV5-5 and TRBJ1-1; 8 nucleotides align to TRBD1. The trim removed 0 bases at V and 6 bases at J, leaving 13 bases unmatched. Per the germline V gene, CDR1 is SGHKS and CDR2 is YYEKEE (reference sequence). CDR3 length: 17 amino acids.

This clone was detected once. The rearrangement links TRBV5-6 to TRBJ2-5; D is ambiguous. Germline CDR1 and CDR2: SGHDT and YYEEEE. This CDR3 contains 14 residues. Trimming cost V 3 bases and J 4 bases, with 13 bases left between them. The CDR3 loop is CASSSQVSRETQYF. The CDR3 DNA reads as TGTGCCAGCAGCTCCCAGGTATCGCGAGAGACCCAGTACTTC.

V usage is TRBV7-2 and J usage is TRBJ1-2, with 8 bases lining up with TRBD1. The CDR3 totals 15 residues. Germline CDR1 is SGHTA and CDR2 is FQGNSA. After removal of 1 base from V and 4 bases from J, the junction contained 5 bases not matched to a gene. CDR3 nucleotide sequence: TGTGCCAGCAGCTTAGACCTCAGGGGGCCCTATGGCTACACCTTC. The encoded protein is CASSLDLRGPYGYTF.

This chain uses TRBV10-1 with TRBJ2-5; 11 nucleotides match TRBD2. The J segment lost 4 bases and the V segment lost 5 bases, leaving 9 bases of the junction unmatched. Germline CDR1 and CDR2: WNHNN and SYGVQD (reference sequence). This CDR3 is built from 16 residues. DNA of the CDR3: TGCGCCAGCAGTTCGACTAGCGGGGCCTCGCTAGAGACCCAGTACTTC. Residues: CASSSTSGASLETQYF.

This chain joins TRBV19 and TRBJ2-7; D possibly uses TRBD1 or TRBD2 (5 bases each). The CDR3 has 13 residues. Germline-derived CDR1 and CDR2 are LNHDA and SQIVND (reference sequence). Trimming shortened V by 5 bases and J by 4 bases, and 12 bases separated the two germline ends. CDR3 nucleotides: TGTGCCAGTAGTTTCGGGACCGCGTACGAGCAGTACTTC. Amino acids: CASSFGTAYEQYF.